What follows are 32 T cell receptor beta chains derived from one specimen sequenced in a study of technical replicates of blood from a few donors. TCRdb's table, derived via immunoSEQ multiplex PCR, lists solely in-frame clones and lacks some. The sample includes roughly 70,000 clones, 92% of them seen just once. Source material: T cells isolated from PBMCs. These receptors came from a human donor in good health.

CDR3 sequence: CASSSPDRGDDTQYF. The CDR3 DNA follows: TGTGCCAGCAGCTCCCCCGACAGGGGCGATGATACGCAGTATTTT. This rearrangement joins TRBV7-3 to TRBJ2-3, with 8 bases matching TRBD1. The CDR3 totals 15 residues. Germline CDR1 is SGHTA and CDR2 is FQGTGA. V dropped 4 bases and J dropped 6; count of bases not matched to a gene: 9.

The CDR3 loop is CASSRGPSTDTQYF. In nucleotides, the CDR3 is TGTGCCAGCAGCAGGGGGCCTTCCACAGATACGCAGTATTTT. The chain carries TRBV6-5 and TRBJ2-3, with 8 nucleotides matching TRBD1. Germline CDR1 MNHEY, CDR2 SVGAGI. The CDR3 is 14 residues long. V lost 6 bases and J lost 2; bases outside the gene matches: 4.

J is TRBJ1-4 and V is TRBV5-5; D is unresolved. The germline V and J ends were trimmed by 0 bases and 5 bases, with 11 bases remaining between them. Germline V CDR1 and CDR2: SGHKS, YYEKEE (reference sequence). The CDR3 length is 15 residues. The CDR3: CASSLEWRLNEKLFF. The CDR3 bases are TGTGCCAGCAGCTTGGAATGGAGACTCAATGAAAAACTGTTTTTT.

The V call is TRBV5-1, the J call TRBJ2-5; TRBD1 agrees at 7 bases. CDR1 SGHRS and CDR2 YFSETQ come from the germline V gene. The CDR3 sequence is 14 residues long. The trim removed 0 bases at V and 7 bases at J, leaving 6 bases unmatched. CDR3 sequence (DNA): TGCGCCAGCAGCTTGGAAGGGGGCGGTGGGACCCAGTACTTC. Residues: CASSLEGGGGTQYF.

The chain uses TRBV11-2 and TRBJ2-3; 7 positions agree with TRBD2. Germline assignment: CDR1 SGHAT and CDR2 FQNNGV. The length of the CDR3 is 14 residues. V was clipped by 5 bases and J by 6 bases; unmatched bases: 8. CDR3 sequence: CASSLSGLFDTQYF. DNA for the CDR3: TGTGCCAGCAGCCTTAGCGGGTTATTTGATACGCAGTATTTT.

The genes are TRBV2 and TRBJ2-1, with 7 bases matching TRBD2. Germline lookup yields CDR1 SNHLY and CDR2 FYNNEI. V was clipped by 4 bases and J by 6 bases; unmatched bases: 9. The CDR3 extends over 15 amino acids. The CDR3 DNA reads as TGTGCCAGCAGTGTACTTCGGCGGGAGATCAATGAGCAGTTCTTC. It specifies CASSVLRREINEQFF. The whole variable domain, remainder taken from reference TRBV2 and TRBJ2-1, is EPEVTQTPSHQVTQMGQEVILRCVPISNHLYFYWYRQILGQKVEFLVSFYNNEISEKSEIFDDQFSVERPDGSNFTLKIRSTKLEDSAMYFCASSVLRREINEQFFGPGTRLTVL.

This chain joins TRBV9 and TRBJ1-5; TRBD1 matches 7 bases. Per the germline V gene, CDR1 is SGDLS and CDR2 is YYNGEE. CDR3 length equals 16 residues. The V segment lost 0 bases and the J segment 4 bases; nucleotides outside the gene matches: 7. CDR3 sequence (DNA): TGTGCCAGCAGCGTAGAAAGAGGGGGCGGAAATCAGCCCCAGCATTTT. It translates to CASSVERGGGNQPQHF. Full variable domain (outside the CDR3, taken from reference TRBV9 and TRBJ1-5): DSGVTQTPKHLITATGQRVTLRCSPRSGDLSVYWYQQSLDQGLQFLIQYYNGEERAKGNILERFSAQQFPDLHSELNLSSLELGDSALYFCASSVERGGGNQPQHFGDGTRLSIL.

The V gene is TRBV7-3, the J gene TRBJ2-5; D is perhaps TRBD1 (6 bases). The CDR3 runs 13 residues. Germline V gene sequence: CDR1 SGHTA, CDR2 FQGTGA. V gave up 5 bases and J gave up 6 bases, with 13 bases separating them. The CDR3 is CASSVQGEQTQYF. CDR3 sequence (DNA): TGTGCCAGCAGCGTACAGGGTGAGCAGACCCAGTACTTC. Drawing the rest from reference TRBV7-3 and TRBJ2-5, the complete variable domain is GAGVSQTPSNKVTEKGKYVELRCDPISGHTALYWYRQSLGQGPEFLIYFQGTGAADDSGLPNDRFFAVRPEGSVSTLKIQRTERGDSAVYLCASSVQGEQTQYFGPGTRLLVL.

This chain links TRBV11-2 with TRBJ2-1; TRBD2 matches at 8 bases. The V segment lost 1 base and the J segment 6 bases; nucleotides outside the gene matches: 14. Germline V lookup: CDR1 SGHAT, CDR2 FQNNGV. This CDR3 has 18 residues. For the CDR3, the DNA is TGTGCCAGCAGCTTAGGACCGGGAGGGCCTCGAGGCCCCAATGAGCAGTTCTTC. It codes for CASSLGPGGPRGPNEQFF. Together with reference TRBV11-2 and TRBJ2-1, the CDR3 gives the full variable domain: EAGVAQSPRYKIIEKRQSVAFWCNPISGHATLYWYQQILGQGPKLLIQFQNNGVVDDSQLPKDRFSAERLKGVDSTLKIQPAKLEDSAVYLCASSLGPGGPRGPNEQFFGPGTRLTVL.

The chain joins TRBV4-1 to TRBJ2-1; tentative D call: TRBD2 (6 bases). V lost 5 bases to trimming and J lost 0 bases, with 17 bases between them. The CDR3 runs 17 residues. Per germline, CDR1 MGHRA and CDR2 YSYEKL. The CDR3: CASSSPSGGSSYNEQFF. As DNA, the CDR3 is TGCGCCAGCAGCTCACCCAGTGGAGGGAGCTCCTACAATGAGCAGTTCTTC.

The chain uses TRBV19 and TRBJ1-1; 10 nucleotides line up with TRBD1. V shed 6 bases and J 6 bases; nucleotides not matched to a gene: 13. This CDR3 is built from 16 residues. Germline V gene sequence: CDR1 LNHDA, CDR2 SQIVND (reference sequence). The CDR3 protein is CASSLLGTGVRAEAFF. DNA for the CDR3: TGTGCCAGTAGCTTACTTGGGACAGGGGTACGCGCTGAAGCTTTCTTT.

The sample holds one count of this clone. The chain carries TRBV19 and TRBJ1-4; 8 bases fit TRBD1. V was pared by 3 bases and J by 8 bases, with 11 bases of the junction left unmatched. Germline loops: CDR1 LNHDA, CDR2 SQIVND (reference sequence). The CDR3 is 16 residues long. The CDR3 DNA is TGTGCCAGTAGTATTTTCCCGGGACAGGAGGGCGAAAAACTGTTTTTT. Protein: CASSIFPGQEGEKLFF.

The chain joins TRBV7-3 to TRBJ2-2, with 8 nucleotides matching TRBD1. CDR1 SGHTA and CDR2 FQGTGA come from the germline V gene. The CDR3 has 14 residues. Trimming cost V 5 bases and J 7 bases; bases outside gene matches: 6. CDR3 nucleotides: TGTGCCAGCAGCAAGGACAGGGCAAACGGGGAGCTGTTTTTT. This codes for CASSKDRANGELFF.

The chain couples TRBV14 to TRBJ2-5, with D perhaps TRBD1 (6 bases). V lost 1 base to trimming and J lost 3 bases, with 9 bases between them. Germline-derived CDR1 and CDR2 are SGHDN and FVKESK. CDR3 size: 14 residues. Here the CDR3 DNA reads TGTGCCAGCAGCCAAGTCGGACAGAAAGAGACCCAGTACTTC. It is translated as CASSQVGQKETQYF. Full variable domain (remainder filled in from reference TRBV14 and TRBJ2-5): EAGVTQFPSHSVIEKGQTVTLRCDPISGHDNLYWYRRVMGKEIKFLLHFVKESKQDESGMPNNRFLAERTGGTYSTLKVQPAELEDSGVYFCASSQVGQKETQYFGPGTRLLVL.

The rearrangement joins TRBV5-6 to TRBJ1-4; D remains ambiguous. Germline V gives CDR1 SGHDT, CDR2 YYEEEE. This CDR3 spans 16 amino acids. Trimming took off 0 bases at V and 0 bases at J, with 9 bases between the two ends. DNA for the CDR3: TGTGCCAGCAGCTTGGCTCCACTAGCAACTAATGAAAAACTGTTTTTT. Translation gives CASSLAPLATNEKLFF.

The chain links TRBV5-4 to TRBJ2-5; D gene ambiguous. The V end lost 5 bases, the J end lost 4 bases, and 15 bases lay between the germline ends. This CDR3 is built from 14 residues. Germline V gene lookup returns CDR1 SGHNT and CDR2 YYREEE (reference sequence). The CDR3 sequence: CASRSSRILETQYF. For the CDR3, the DNA is TGTGCCAGCAGATCCTCCAGGATATTAGAGACCCAGTACTTC.

The chain links TRBV4-1 to TRBJ2-1; weak D call: TRBD1 (6 bases). Germline V lookup: CDR1 MGHRA, CDR2 YSYEKL. Deletions cut 4 bases from V and 4 bases from J, with 8 bases between. The CDR3 has 13 residues. CDR3 amino acids: CASSRQGYNEQFF. The CDR3 bases are TGCGCCAGCAGCCGCCAGGGGTACAATGAGCAGTTCTTC.

This sequence joins TRBV15 and TRBJ1-2; D gene uncertain. Germline assignment: CDR1 LNHNV and CDR2 YYDKDF (reference sequence). Deletions cut 0 bases from V and 5 bases from J, with 7 bases between. This CDR3 comprises 13 residues. The CDR3 region has the DNA TGTGCCACCAGCAGAGATCTCGGGTATGGCTACACCTTC. This codes for CATSRDLGYGYTF.

The chain is built from TRBV14 and TRBJ1-4, with TRBD1 as a possible D gene (5 bases). Germline V lookup: CDR1 SGHDN, CDR2 FVKESK. The length of the CDR3 is 15 residues. V gave up 2 bases and J gave up 4 bases, with 11 bases separating them. CDR3 region: CASSQPGLFNEKLFF. For the CDR3, the DNA is TGTGCCAGCAGCCAACCGGGACTCTTTAATGAAAAACTGTTTTTT.

The chain employs TRBV27 and TRBJ2-1, with D possibly being TRBD2 (6 bases). The CDR3 length is 14 residues. Germline CDR1 MNHEY, CDR2 SMNVEV (reference sequence). V was cut by 6 bases and J by 6 bases, with 15 bases left in between. The CDR3 bases are TGTGCCAGCAGAGTTGAGGACTATCCCAATGAGCAGTTCTTC. It encodes CASRVEDYPNEQFF.

The gene calls are TRBV7-8 and TRBJ1-5; TRBD1 aligns across 9 bases. J was trimmed by 4 bases and V by 5 bases; bases with no gene match: 3. Per germline, CDR1 SGHVS and CDR2 FQNEAQ. The length of the CDR3 is 14 residues. The CDR3 loop is CASSLGTGNQPQHF. The CDR3 DNA is TGTGCCAGCAGCCTAGGGACAGGGAATCAGCCCCAGCATTTT.

The CDR3 loop is CASSIDRPWTASYEQYF. CDR3 nucleotide sequence: TGTGCCAGTAGTATAGATAGGCCCTGGACAGCCTCCTACGAGCAGTACTTC. This chain joins TRBV19 and TRBJ2-7; TRBD1 might be the D (6 bases). Germline V lookup: CDR1 LNHDA, CDR2 SQIVND (reference sequence). The CDR3 is made up of 17 amino acids. Trimming took 0 bases from V and 0 from J, leaving 15 bases between them.

This chain connects TRBV2 to TRBJ1-1, with a possible D match to TRBD1 (6 bases). Trimming removed 7 bases at V and 4 bases at J, with 22 bases between. The V gene's germline CDR1 is SNHLY and CDR2 FYNNEI. The CDR3 spans 16 residues. The CDR3 region has the DNA TGTGCCAGCATTTTTCTATACCGTGGGGGCAGCACTGAAGCTTTCTTT. Amino acid sequence: CASIFLYRGGSTEAFF.

This CDR3 reads CASSSSGRNYEQYF. In DNA form, the CDR3 reads TGTGCCAGCAGCTCTAGCGGGAGAAACTACGAGCAGTACTTC. J is TRBJ2-7 and V is TRBV11-2; 10 bases align to TRBD2. Germline V gene lookup returns CDR1 SGHAT and CDR2 FQNNGV. V lost 4 bases, J lost 3 bases, and 3 bases stayed unmatched. The CDR3 is made up of 14 amino acids.

V usage is TRBV20-1 and J usage is TRBJ2-3; D gene unclear. Trimming pared 3 bases from V and 6 bases from J, leaving 4 bases between. Germline V lookup: CDR1 DFQATT, CDR2 SNEGSKA (reference sequence). The CDR3 is made up of 10 amino acids. The CDR3 protein is CSASMDTQYF. CDR3 in DNA: TGCAGTGCTAGTATGGATACGCAGTATTTT.

The chain recombines TRBV6-5 with TRBJ2-1; 7 positions agree with TRBD1. V lost 0 bases and J lost 3; bases outside the gene matches: 5. This CDR3 region has 16 residues. The germline CDR1 and CDR2 sequences are MNHEY and SVGAGI. Here the CDR3 reads CASSYSTGEYYNEQFF. In DNA, the CDR3 is TGTGCCAGCAGTTACTCTACAGGGGAGTACTACAATGAGCAGTTCTTC.

V is TRBV7-6 and J is TRBJ2-1, with TRBD2 matching 9 bases. Germline loops: CDR1 SGHVS, CDR2 FNYEAQ. V lost 5 bases to trimming and J lost 6 bases; unmatched junction nucleotides: 5. This CDR3 has 14 residues. The CDR3 nucleotides are TGTGCCAGCAGCGTTAGCGGGGGCTCCAATGAGCAGTTCTTC. Translated, it gives CASSVSGGSNEQFF.

The V gene is TRBV4-2, the J gene TRBJ2-2; 9 positions agree with TRBD2. In germline, CDR1 is LGHNA, CDR2 YNFKEQ. CDR3 length: 19 residues. V shed 1 base, J shed 1 base, and the junction held 10 bases outside the gene matches. Here the CDR3 reads CASSQGAGGPTLNTGELFF. The DNA for the CDR3 is TGTGCCAGCAGCCAAGGTGCGGGAGGGCCAACATTGAACACCGGGGAGCTGTTTTTT.

This clone was recorded a few times. The rearrangement joins TRBV10-1 to TRBJ2-5; the match to TRBD2 covers 12 bases. The V segment lost 4 bases and the J segment 8 bases; nucleotides outside the gene matches: 2. CDR1 is WNHNN, CDR2 SYGVQD, per germline (reference sequence). CDR3 length: 13 amino acids. CDR3 protein: CASSGLAGATQYF. The CDR3 DNA reads as TGCGCCAGCAGTGGACTAGCGGGGGCAACCCAGTACTTC.

The chain joins TRBV7-2 to TRBJ2-1; D is undetermined. V lost 2 bases to trimming and J lost 5 bases, with 7 bases between them. CDR3 length: 13 amino acids. Germline-derived CDR1 and CDR2 are SGHTA and FQGNSA. This CDR3 reads CASSLTVNNEQFF. DNA of the CDR3: TGTGCCAGCAGCTTAACAGTGAACAATGAGCAGTTCTTC.

CDR3 amino acids: CASSLVHFRAGGLSYEQYF. In DNA, the CDR3 is TGTGCCAGCAGCTTAGTTCATTTTCGTGCGGGAGGACTCTCCTACGAGCAGTACTTC. The gene calls are TRBV7-2 and TRBJ2-7, with TRBD2 identical over 8 bases. V lost 1 base and J lost 0; bases outside the gene matches: 14. The germline gives CDR1 SGHTA, CDR2 FQGNSA. The CDR3 is 19 residues long.

This clone was detected a few times. In DNA form, the CDR3 reads TGTGCCTGGAGTGAATGGACAGGGGACTTCCTCTCTGGAAACACCATATATTTT. Its translation is CAWSEWTGDFLSGNTIYF. The J gene is TRBJ1-3, the V gene TRBV30; 9 bases agree with TRBD1. V trimming: 1 base; J trimming: 0 bases; junction bases outside the gene matches: 10. The germline gives CDR1 GTSNPN, CDR2 SVGIG (reference sequence). The CDR3 length is 18 residues.